The clone carrying this T cell receptor (beta chain) came up a few times. Noted time point: newly diagnosed GD, antithyroid drugs for less than 3 months. After RNA was extracted from PBMCs, the TCR library was made from it. The data are from a study of regulatory T cells in long-lasting Graves disease. The V gene's germline CDR1 is SGHTA and CDR2 FQGNSA. The ends lost 5 bases at V and 7 bases at J; junction bases unmatched: 11. This CDR3 is built from 15 residues. Assembly of TCR beta libraries relied on iRepertoire HTBI primers together with Arm-PCR of CDR3 regions. One entry per CDR3 protein results from TCRdb running MiXCR on the multiplex PCR reads. Among fewer than 650,000 distinct CDR3 sequences listed, about 16% were seen once. These data were also filed under a second study, of T cells in Graves' hyperthyroidism and ophthalmopathy. That report notes: Researchers barred patients who had uncontrolled infection, other autoimmune disease, pregnancy or lactation. The HTBI primer set drove a first-round RT-PCR of the TCR CDR3. Patients with ophthalmopathy were separated from those with stable hyperthyroidism by a 13 V-J model.

The chain carries TRBV7-2 and TRBJ2-7, with TRBD2 identical over 10 bases. This sequence was found in a man aged 18 to 30 with Graves disease. The sequenced sample was peripheral blood mononuclear cells (PBMCs), obtained at new diagnosis, from a patient treated with antithyroid drugs. DNA of the CDR3: TGTGCCAGCAGCCCCTACTTAGCGGGAGGTGGTGAGCAGTACTTC. Protein: CASSPYLAGGGEQYF.